Listed below are T cell receptor beta chains from one sample, sequenced in a study of cytomegalovirus exposure and HLA in healthy donors. The assay was immunoSEQ multiplex PCR, and TCRdb's table has in-frame clones only and misses some. The data contain 170,000 or so clones, roughly 80% of them seen just once; the ten biggest clones take up around 14%. Sequenced input: PBMCs. These receptors originate from a woman aged 50 to 60 in good health and CMV-seropositive. Each CDR3 is given with its conserved first and last residue. D genes are given only for firm matches. Size tells how often a clone was seen (once, few, many) or the class of an expanded clone, and some rows leave it out.

>TRBJ2-7|NA|NA|TRBV27
TGTGCCAGCAGCACATACAGGGTTTCCTACGAGCAGTACTTC
CASSTYRVSYEQYF
>TRBJ1-3|NA|NA|TRBV7-6
TGTGCCAGCAGCTCCCTGGTGAGGGATGGAAACACCATATATTTT
CASSSLVRDGNTIYF
>TRBJ2-1|NA|NA|TRBV7-2
TGTGCCAGCAGACAAAAGGGGTTAAGGGGCAATGAGCAGTTCTTC
CASRQKGLRGNEQFF
>TRBJ1-3|NA|NA|TRBV9
TGTGCCAGCCGACGGGACTACTCCTCTGGAAACACCATATATTTT
CASRRDYSSGNTIYF
>TRBJ1-1|NA|NA|TRBV9
TGTGCCAGCAGCGTAGGGGGGCGGACTGAAGCTTTCTTT
CASSVGGRTEAFF
>TRBJ2-3|NA|NA|TRBV7-3
TGTGCCAGCAGCTTATCTACAGATACGCAGTATTTT
CASSLSTDTQYF
>TRBJ1-3|NA|NA|TRBV6-1
TGTGCCAGCAGTCCAGGGGCTGCAAACACCATATATTTT
CASSPGAANTIYF
>TRBJ2-3|TRBD2|NA|TRBV5-1
TGCGCCAGCAGCCCTAGACTAGCGGGGGGCCAAGCACATACGCAGTATTTT
CASSPRLAGGQAHTQYF
>TRBJ2-2|NA|NA|TRBV10-3
TGTGCCATCAGTGAGCGGAGACCTACGAACACCGGGGAGCTGTTTTTT
CAISERRPTNTGELFF
>TRBJ2-3|TRBD1|NA|TRBV5-6
TGTGCCAGCAGAAGCCGGGACAGGCCGACTAGCACAGATACGCAGTATTTT
CASRSRDRPTSTDTQYF
>TRBJ2-7|TRBD2|NA|TRBV2
TGTGCCAGCAGTCTAGCGGGGGATACCTACGAGCAGTACTTC
CASSLAGDTYEQYF
>TRBJ2-3|TRBD2|NA|TRBV6-6
TGTGCCAGCAGTCCGGGACTACCATCAGATACGCAGTATTTT
CASSPGLPSDTQYF
>TRBJ1-5|NA|few|TRBV6-5
TGTGCCAGCAGTTACTCGGGGCCCGATCAGCCCCAGCATTTT
CASSYSGPDQPQHF
>TRBJ1-4|NA|NA|TRBV15
TGTGCCACCAGCAGAGATCTAGGGGATAAACTGTTTTTT
CATSRDLGDKLFF
>TRBJ2-3|NA|NA|TRBV9
TGTGCCAGCAGCGTCATGACGGCAGGTACGCAGTATTTT
CASSVMTAGTQYF
>TRBJ2-1|TRBD2|NA|TRBV2
TGTGCCACTGGAAGCGGGGGGATTTACAATGAGCAGTTCTTC
CATGSGGIYNEQFF
>TRBJ1-1|NA|few|TRBV7-9
TGTGCCAGCAGCTTAGGGCAAGGGGGAGCTTTCTTT
CASSLGQGGAFF
>TRBJ1-1|NA|NA|TRBV21-1
TGTGCCAGCAGCCTTAGGACAGGGACCGCCCCAACACTGGTCCTGGATGAAGCTTTCTTT
CASSLRTGTAPTLVLDEAFF
>TRBJ1-1|NA|NA|TRBV19
TGTGCCAGTAGTAACCAGGGCGTGAACACTGAAGCTTTCTTT
CASSNQGVNTEAFF
>TRBJ1-2|NA|NA|TRBV10-3
TGTGCCATCAGTGAGTTCGGGCGGGTTAACTATGGCTACACCTTC
CAISEFGRVNYGYTF
>TRBJ2-1|NA|NA|TRBV11-2
TGTGCCAGCAGCTTGGCCCAGGGAAATGAGCAGTTCTTC
CASSLAQGNEQFF
>TRBJ2-5|TRBD2|NA|TRBV19
TGTGCCAGTAGTTTATACTCCGGGACTAGCGGTTCAGAGACCCAGTACTTC
CASSLYSGTSGSETQYF
>TRBJ1-2|TRBD1|few|TRBV7-9
TGTGCCAGCAGCCTGGGACAGGGGAACTATGGCTACACCTTC
CASSLGQGNYGYTF
>TRBJ2-2|TRBD1|NA|TRBV4-1
TGCGCCAGCAGCCATCCCGGAGCAGGGGGCGCGAACACCGGGGAGCTGTTTTTT
CASSHPGAGGANTGELFF
>TRBJ1-2|NA|NA|TRBV7-8
TGTGCCAGCAGCCCCAGCTATGGCTACACCTTC
CASSPSYGYTF
>TRBJ2-7|NA|NA|TRBV6-6
TGTGCCAGCAGTTACAGGGCTGCGGGGTACGAGCAGTACTTC
CASSYRAAGYEQYF
>TRBJ2-1|NA|NA|TRBV5-1
TGCGCCAGCAGCGCTTTTCGGCGGGGTGGCGATGAGCAGTTCTTC
CASSAFRRGGDEQFF
>TRBJ1-2|NA|NA|TRBV7-9
TGTGCCAGCAGCTTAGTAGGCAGCGGGGGTGGCTACACCTTC
CASSLVGSGGGYTF
>TRBJ2-5|NA|NA|TRBV5-1
TGCGCCAGCAGCTTTAATCAAGAGACCCAGTACTTC
CASSFNQETQYF